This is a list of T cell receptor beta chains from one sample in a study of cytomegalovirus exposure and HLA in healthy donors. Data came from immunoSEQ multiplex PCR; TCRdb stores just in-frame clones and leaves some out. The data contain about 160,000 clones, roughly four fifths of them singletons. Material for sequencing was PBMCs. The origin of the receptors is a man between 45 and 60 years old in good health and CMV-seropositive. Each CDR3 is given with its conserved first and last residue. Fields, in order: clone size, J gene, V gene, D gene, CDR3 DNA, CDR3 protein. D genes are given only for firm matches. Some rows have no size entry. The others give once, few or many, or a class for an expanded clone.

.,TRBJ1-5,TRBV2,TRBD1,TGTGCCAGCAGCGGGGACAGGGACGGTCAGCCCCAGCATTTT,CASSGDRDGQPQHF
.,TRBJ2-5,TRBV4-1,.,TGCGCCAGCAGCCAAAACTCCGGGACTGGCAAGCAAGAGACCCAGTACTTC,CASSQNSGTGKQETQYF
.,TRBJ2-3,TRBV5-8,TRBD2,TGTGCCAGCAACCGACTAGCCGCAGATACGCAGTATTTT,CASNRLAADTQYF
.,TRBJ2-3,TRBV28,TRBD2,TGTGCCAGCAGTTCCGTGGCTAGGAGGTTTCTAGCGGGGGCCACAGATACGCAGTATTTT,CASSSVARRFLAGATDTQYF
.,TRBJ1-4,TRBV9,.,TGTGCCAGCAGCGTAGGTCAGGATAATGAAAAACTGTTTTTT,CASSVGQDNEKLFF
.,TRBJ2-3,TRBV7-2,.,TGTGCCAGCAGCTTACAGGGATGGCGCACAGATACGCAGTATTTT,CASSLQGWRTDTQYF
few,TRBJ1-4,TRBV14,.,TGTGCCAGCAGCCGACAGACTAATGAAAAACTGTTTTTT,CASSRQTNEKLFF
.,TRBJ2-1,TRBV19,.,TGTGCCAGTAGTATAGGGTTAGCTTACAACTACAATGAGCAGTTCTTC,CASSIGLAYNYNEQFF
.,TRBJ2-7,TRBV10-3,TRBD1,TGTGCCATCAGTGGGGGACAGACCTACGAGCAGTACTTC,CAISGGQTYEQYF
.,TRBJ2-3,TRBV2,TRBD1,TGTGCCAGCAGCTTACAGGGGTCAGATACGCAGTATTTT,CASSLQGSDTQYF
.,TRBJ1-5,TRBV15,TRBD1,TGTGCCACCAGCAGGACGGGACAGGGTAATCATCAGCCCCAGCATTTT,CATSRTGQGNHQPQHF
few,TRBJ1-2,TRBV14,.,TGTGCCAGCAGCCAAGAATACAGGAGCTATGGCTACACCTTC,CASSQEYRSYGYTF
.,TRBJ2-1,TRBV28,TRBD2,TGTGCCAGCAGTTTAAGCGCGGGGGGGCCATTGGATGAGCAGTTCTTC,CASSLSAGGPLDEQFF
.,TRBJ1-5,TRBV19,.,TGTGCCAGTAGTTTCCGACACAATAGCAATCAGCCCCAGCATTTT,CASSFRHNSNQPQHF
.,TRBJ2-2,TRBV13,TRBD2,TGTGCCAGCAGCTTCACTGGGACAGGGTCCCCCTATAGCGGGGGGGGGACGAACACCGGGGAGCTGTTTTTT,CASSFTGTGSPYSGGGTNTGELFF
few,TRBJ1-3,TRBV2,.,TGTGCCAGCAGCCTAAGACAGTTAGTCTCTGGAAACACCATATATTTT,CASSLRQLVSGNTIYF
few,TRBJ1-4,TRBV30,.,TGTGCCTGGAGTGTCAGGTTTTGGGAAAAACTGTTTTTT,CAWSVRFWEKLFF
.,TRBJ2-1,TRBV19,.,TGTGCCAGTAGTATACAGGGCCAAATCGATGAGCAGTTCTTC,CASSIQGQIDEQFF
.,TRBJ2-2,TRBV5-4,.,TGTGCCAGCAGCTTGGGGCGGAACGCGAACACCGGGGAGCTGTTTTTT,CASSLGRNANTGELFF
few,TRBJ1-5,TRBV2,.,TGTGCCAGCAGTGGTGGGGGGGTAAATCAGCCCCAGCATTTT,CASSGGGVNQPQHF
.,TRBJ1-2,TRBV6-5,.,TGTGCCAGCAGTTACGGCAGACAAGTCCGATCGGGCTACACCTTC,CASSYGRQVRSGYTF
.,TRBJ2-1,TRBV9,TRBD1,TGTGCCAGCGAATCAGGGGGTGCCAATGAGCAGTTCTTC,CASESGGANEQFF
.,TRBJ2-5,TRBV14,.,TGTGCCAGCAGCCACGACAGGTTACAAGAGACCCAGTACTTC,CASSHDRLQETQYF
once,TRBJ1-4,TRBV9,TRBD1,TGTGCCAGCAGCCCGGGACAGGGGGCGAATGAAAAACTGTTTTTT,CASSPGQGANEKLFF
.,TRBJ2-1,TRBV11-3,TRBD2,TGTGCCAGCAGCTCTGAACTAGCGTCGCCCTACAATGAGCAGTTCTTC,CASSSELASPYNEQFF
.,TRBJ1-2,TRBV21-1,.,TGTGCCAGCAGCGGGAGGAAGGGAAGCGGACAGGCTGTTTATGGCTACACCTTC,CASSGRKGSGQAVYGYTF
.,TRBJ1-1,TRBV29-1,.,TGCAGCGTTGCCCTGGGGGAGGGTACTGAAGCTTTCTTT,CSVALGEGTEAFF
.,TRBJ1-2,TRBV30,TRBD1,TGTGCCTGGAACCCGGGACAGTATCCTGAGGGCTACACCTTC,CAWNPGQYPEGYTF
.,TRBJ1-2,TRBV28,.,TGTGCCAGCAGTTTAGGCCTTATGGACTATGGCTACACCTTC,CASSLGLMDYGYTF
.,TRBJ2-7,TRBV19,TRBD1,TGTGCCAGTAGTATTATTGGGACAGGGGGCAGGGACGAGCAGTACTTC,CASSIIGTGGRDEQYF
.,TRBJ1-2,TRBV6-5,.,TGTGCCAGCAGTTACAGGACTCCTAACTATGGCTACACCTTC,CASSYRTPNYGYTF
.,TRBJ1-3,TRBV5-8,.,TGTGCCAGCAGCTTGGCCGCGGGATCTGGAAACACCATATATTTT,CASSLAAGSGNTIYF
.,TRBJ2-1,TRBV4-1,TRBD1,TGCGCCAGCAGCCAGAAGGGGGCGGACCCTCTAGGTGAGCAGTTCTTC,CASSQKGADPLGEQFF
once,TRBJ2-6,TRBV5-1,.,TGCGCCAGCAGCTTGGAGGGGGGGCCTGGGGCCAACGTCCTGACTTTC,CASSLEGGPGANVLTF
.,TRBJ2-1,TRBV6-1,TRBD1,TGTGCCAGCACTCTCACACAGGGGTTGCATGAGCAGTTCTTC,CASTLTQGLHEQFF
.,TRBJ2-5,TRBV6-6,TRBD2,TGTGCCAGCAGGACTAGCGGGGGGGCTGAGACCCAGTACTTC,CASRTSGGAETQYF
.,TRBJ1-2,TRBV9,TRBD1,TGTGCCAGCAGCGTAAACGCAGGCGGTGTGGGACAGCCCTATGGCTACACCTTC,CASSVNAGGVGQPYGYTF
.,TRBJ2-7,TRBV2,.,TGTGCCAGCAGGACAGCCAGTCCCTACGAGCAGTACTTC,CASRTASPYEQYF
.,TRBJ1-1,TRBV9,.,TGTGCCAGCAGCGCGGGGGGGGGCGGAGAAGCTTTCTTT,CASSAGGGGEAFF
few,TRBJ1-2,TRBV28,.,TGTGCCAGCAGCTCCTATGGCTACACCTTC,CASSSYGYTF
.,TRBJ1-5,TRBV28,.,TGTGCCAGCAGTACTAACAGGGAAGGGGGCAATCAGCCCCAGCATTTT,CASSTNREGGNQPQHF
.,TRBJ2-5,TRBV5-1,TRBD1,TGCGCCAGCAGTACGGGACAGGGTCAAGAGACCCAGTACTTC,CASSTGQGQETQYF
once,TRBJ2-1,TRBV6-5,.,TGTGCCAGCAGTTACCTTAATGAGCAGTTCTTC,CASSYLNEQFF
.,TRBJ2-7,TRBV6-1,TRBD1,TGTGCCAGCAGTCCTCGGACAGGGAACTACGAGCAGTACTTC,CASSPRTGNYEQYF
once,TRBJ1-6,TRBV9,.,TGTGCCAGCAGCGTAGAGGGGGAGGGTTCACCCCTCCACTTT,CASSVEGEGSPLHF
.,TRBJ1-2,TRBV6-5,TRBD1,TGTGCCAGCAGTCGACAGGGGGCGGGATATGGCTACACCTTC,CASSRQGAGYGYTF
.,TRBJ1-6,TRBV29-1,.,TGCAGCGTTCGTGAGGGCGCGGGGGATTCACCCCTCCACTTT,CSVREGAGDSPLHF
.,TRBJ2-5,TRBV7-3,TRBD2,TGTGCCAGCAGCTTCGGGACTAGCCAAGAGACCCAGTACTTC,CASSFGTSQETQYF
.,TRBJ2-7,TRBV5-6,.,TGTGCCAGCAGCTTAAGACAGCTTCTATACGAGCAGTACTTC,CASSLRQLLYEQYF
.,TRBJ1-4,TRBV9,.,TGTGCCAGCAGCGTAGCTGGGCGGGGTGAAAAACTGTTTTTT,CASSVAGRGEKLFF